Listed here is a single T cell receptor beta chain. Documented time point: peripheral blood 6 weeks after treatment start. Synthetic spike-ins, TCR analog templates, were added into each PCR. Method: immunoSEQ multiplex PCR; TCRdb's copy keeps in-frame clones and lacks some. The sample holds about 48,000 clones; 70% to 90% are singletons and the top ten take approximately 8.8%. This entry belongs to a study of PD-L1 blockade in urothelial cancer. The overall study: Samples of blood were analyzed 3 weeks (second dose) and 6 weeks after treatment start.

The CDR3 sequence is 15 residues long. Germline assignment: CDR1 MGHRA and CDR2 YSYEKL. V shed 1 base and J shed 3 bases, with 13 bases lying between them. This clonotype was sampled from a man aged 65 to 85 with urothelial cancer. Specimen: PBMCs, collected around atezolizumab (anti-PD-L1) treatment. The V call is TRBV4-1, the J call TRBJ2-7, with D possibly matching TRBD2 (6 bases). This CDR3 is CASSQGAGAIYEQYF. For the CDR3, the DNA is TGCGCCAGCAGCCAAGGAGCGGGCGCCATCTACGAGCAGTACTTC.